The source of this TCR beta chain is a study of blood T cell repertoires in COVID-19. Study details: The study drew acute and convalescent COVID-19 samples from the United States, Italy and Spain. Nucleic acid was either cDNA or gDNA, and it came from T cells, B-cell-depleted T cells, or PBMCs.

As originally analysed: Estimation of nucleated cell counts relied on the amplification of reference gene primers. Assay: immunoSEQ multiplex PCR; the TCRdb copy retains only in-frame clones and omits some. The V and J calls and clone size come from that table; D and trimming were worked out from the DNA. Altogether some 16,000 clones are present, roughly 81% being singletons, with the ten largest covering around 8.1%. The CDR3 sequence is 14 residues long. Germline values: CDR1 SGHVS, CDR2 FQNEAQ. The ends were cut back, 4 bases at V and 3 bases at J, with 10 bases in the middle. The clonotype comes from a man between 60 and 75 years old with acute or convalescent COVID-19. V gene TRBV7-8 combines with J gene TRBJ1-3, with a possible D match to TRBD1 (5 bases). Sequencing was done on a sample of peripheral blood. The CDR3 DNA follows: TGTGCCAGCAGCTCCACAGGAATTGGAAACACCATATATTTT. It codes for CASSSTGIGNTIYF. The variable domain in full, completed from reference TRBV7-8 and TRBJ1-3, reads GAGVSQSPRYKVAKRGQDVALRCDPISGHVSLFWYQQALGQGPEFLTYFQNEAQLDKSGLPSDRFFAERPEGSVSTLKIQRTQQEDSAVYLCASSSTGIGNTIYFGEGSWLTVV.